This T cell receptor beta chain emerged from a study of cytomegalovirus exposure and HLA in healthy donors. This clone occurred a few times. The target antigen is unknown. Trimming took off 4 bases at V and 0 bases at J, with 28 bases between the two ends. Germline-derived CDR1 and CDR2 are MGHRA and YSYEKL. The CDR3 extends over 21 amino acids. PCR involved 60 Vbeta and 13 Jbeta primers. Original processing notes: Unique TCR beta chains totaled roughly 81 million in a later count, with approximately 11 million of them shared. The assay was immunoSEQ multiplex PCR, and TCRdb's table has in-frame clones only and misses some. From that table come the V and J calls and clone size; the DNA was used to work out D and trimming. The repertoire consists of 150,000 to 200,000 clones, with around a tenth occurring once and the leading ten covering approximately 1.3%. Study-wide results and limits: Sequencing likely generated an artifact that appeared as a cluster of highly shared sequence variants. Reportedly, TCR beta sequences accurately predicted HLA-A and HLA-B alleles in most subjects.

The specimen sequenced was PBMCs. This receptor was identified in a woman in her 30s in good health and CMV-seropositive. The chain is built from TRBV4-1 and TRBJ2-1; D remains unclear. CDR3 bases: TGCGCCAGCAGCCTACGTCATAAGCCCCTTAGCCCACTTAGCTCCTACAATGAGCAGTTCTTC. It is translated as CASSLRHKPLSPLSSYNEQFF.